One and the same sample provided the 14 T cell receptor beta chains below, sequenced in a study of cytomegalovirus exposure and HLA in healthy donors. PCR amplification relied on 60 Vbeta primers (plus 13 Jbeta primers). Sequenced by immunoSEQ multiplex PCR; TCRdb stores in-frame clones only, minus some. Among some 110,000 clones, around 71% were seen once, and the ten largest hold roughly 0.79%. Sequencing was carried out using PBMCs. These receptors were collected from a boy between 5 and 17 years old in good health and CMV-seronegative.

This rearrangement joins TRBV5-6 to TRBJ1-2; TRBD1 aligns across 9 bases. Germline V gives CDR1 SGHDT, CDR2 YYEEEE. With 3 bases clipped from V and 7 bases from J, the junction kept 1 base outside the gene matches. The CDR3 covers 12 residues. The DNA of the CDR3 is TGTGCCAGCAGCTGGGGACAGGGTGGCTACACCTTC. Protein product: CASSWGQGGYTF. The complete variable domain, with remaining parts taken from reference TRBV5-6 and TRBJ1-2, reads DAGVTQSPTHLIKTRGQQVTLRCSPKSGHDTVSWYQQALGQGPQFIFQYYEEEERQRGNFPDRFSGHQFPNYSSELNVNALLLGDSALYLCASSWGQGGYTFGSGTRLTVV.

This chain uses TRBV10-2 with TRBJ2-5, with TRBD1 matching over 7 bases. CDR3 size: 13 residues. Looked up from germline, CDR1 is WSHSY and CDR2 is SAAADI. V was pared by 8 bases and J by 5 bases, with 8 bases of the junction left unmatched. The CDR3 spells CASRTGAVETQYF. The CDR3 bases are TGCGCCAGCCGAACAGGGGCAGTTGAGACCCAGTACTTC.

This chain's CDR3 is CASSQEWLPYEQYF. The CDR3 region has the DNA TGCGCCAGCAGCCAAGAATGGCTCCCCTACGAGCAGTACTTC. The chain recombines TRBV4-3 with TRBJ2-7; D not certain. CDR1 and CDR2 (germline): LGHNA, YSLEER. This CDR3 spans 14 amino acids. Deletions cut 0 bases from V and 2 bases from J, with 8 bases between.

The V call is TRBV28, the J call TRBJ2-1; maybe TRBD1 (5 bases). The CDR3 is 16 residues long. Germline loops: CDR1 MDHEN, CDR2 SYDVKM. The V end lost 4 bases, the J end lost 4 bases, and 17 bases lay between the germline ends. The CDR3 DNA reads TGTGCCAGCAGTTCTTTCCCAGGGCAGACGTACAATGAGCAGTTCTTC. This encodes CASSSFPGQTYNEQFF.

In nucleotides, the CDR3 is TGTGCCAGCAGGTCTACCTACGAGCAGTACTTC. Translated, it gives CASRSTYEQYF. This chain joins TRBV6-6 and TRBJ2-7; D unclear. This CDR3 spans 11 amino acids. V was trimmed by 6 bases and J by 2 bases, leaving 5 bases between them. Germline lookup yields CDR1 MNHNY and CDR2 SVGAGI (reference sequence).

This clone has more than one count but fewer than ten. The rearrangement joins TRBV5-5 to TRBJ1-1; D perhaps matches TRBD1 (5 bases). V was cut by 4 bases and J by 0 bases, with 10 bases left in between. The CDR3 spans 14 residues. The germline gives CDR1 SGHKS, CDR2 YYEKEE (reference sequence). This CDR3 is CASSIRTMNTEAFF. Written as DNA, the CDR3 is TGTGCCAGCAGCATAAGGACAATGAACACTGAAGCTTTCTTT.

The chain combines TRBV2 with TRBJ1-1; weak D call: TRBD1 (5 bases). The length of the CDR3 is 13 residues. CDR1 and CDR2 from the germline V gene are SNHLY and FYNNEI. The germline V and J ends were trimmed by 4 bases and 1 base, with 7 bases remaining between them. The CDR3 nucleotides are TGTGCCAGCAGTGCAAGGGGGAACACTGAAGCTTTCTTT. It yields the protein CASSARGNTEAFF.

This chain uses TRBV5-5 with TRBJ1-1; 9 positions match TRBD1. Per germline, CDR1 SGHKS and CDR2 YYEKEE (reference sequence). The CDR3 sequence is 14 residues long. The V and J ends lost 0 bases and 4 bases, in that order; junction bases with no gene match: 1. CDR3 coding DNA: TGTGCCAGCAGCTTGGGGGGACAGGGCACTGAAGCTTTCTTT. Its translation is CASSLGGQGTEAFF.

This chain uses TRBV30 with TRBJ2-5; TRBD1 matches at 8 bases. The ends lost 7 bases at V and 2 bases at J; junction bases unmatched: 3. The CDR3 is 12 residues long. CDR1 and CDR2 from the germline V gene are GTSNPN and SVGIG (reference sequence). The CDR3 DNA reads TGTGCCTTGAGGACAGGGCAAGAGACCCAGTACTTC. Its protein is CALRTGQETQYF.

In this sample, this clone turned up a few times. The rearrangement uses TRBV28 and TRBJ1-2, with D hard to call. Trimming pared 2 bases from V and 5 bases from J, leaving 9 bases between. Looked up from germline, CDR1 is MDHEN and CDR2 is SYDVKM. This CDR3 is built from 13 residues. CDR3 coding DNA: TGTGCCAGCAGTTTACTGTCGGTGTATGGCTACACCTTC. It specifies CASSLLSVYGYTF.

The chain combines TRBV5-4 with TRBJ1-1, with 7 bases fitting TRBD1. Per the germline V gene, CDR1 is SGHNT and CDR2 is YYREEE (reference sequence). The junction had 5 bases not matched to a gene; V was cut back by 3 bases and J by 0 bases. The CDR3 sequence is 15 residues long. The CDR3 sequence is CASSYPQGMNTEAFF. CDR3 in DNA: TGTGCCAGCAGCTACCCACAGGGGATGAACACTGAAGCTTTCTTT.

J is TRBJ1-5 and V is TRBV13; unclear D gene. The length of the CDR3 is 13 residues. Germline V CDR1 and CDR2: PRHDT, FYEKMQ (reference sequence). With 4 bases removed from V and 3 bases from J, the gap between germline ends came to 7 bases. CDR3 sequence: CASSSGLNQPQHF. CDR3 nucleotides: TGTGCCAGCAGCTCCGGACTCAATCAGCCCCAGCATTTT.

A single count supports this clone. V and J are TRBV9 and TRBJ2-6, with unresolved D. The V gene's germline CDR1 is SGDLS and CDR2 YYNGEE. Trimming pared 0 bases from V and 0 bases from J, leaving 4 bases between. There are 15 residues in the CDR3. CDR3 nucleotide sequence: TGTGCCAGCAGCGTAGAGAGCTCTGGGGCCAACGTCCTGACTTTC. Its translation: CASSVESSGANVLTF.

This clone was recorded a few times. The chain employs TRBV5-4 and TRBJ2-5, with 7 bases matching TRBD2. The V gene end was trimmed by 4 bases and the J gene end by 5 bases; junction bases not matched to a gene: 14. CDR1 SGHNT and CDR2 YYREEE come from the germline V gene (reference sequence). The CDR3 has 16 residues. CDR3 protein: CASSGPERGWSETQYF. The CDR3 coding sequence is TGTGCCAGCAGCGGCCCCGAGCGGGGTTGGTCGGAGACCCAGTACTTC.